A single sample is the source of the 2 T cell receptor beta chains below, sequenced in a study of blood T cell repertoires in COVID-19 (dated by TCRdb to 2018 to 2021). The method behind the library was the immunoSEQ multiplex PCR assay. TCRdb obtained this table from immuneACCESS and retained in-frame rearrangements with V and J assigned. These tables miss some clones; where compared with another copy, unresolved V genes account for less than half of the shortfall, and the remainder is unexplained. Here the sample has just over 300,000 clones; around nine tenths occur a single time. The top ten clones comprise 1.8% of the sample. The sample was peripheral blood. The receptors here all came from a woman aged 25 to 39 with COVID-19, enrolled during active disease.

The chain joins TRBV2 to TRBJ2-1; 16 positions match TRBD2. Germline V gene sequence: CDR1 SNHLY, CDR2 FYNNEI. The CDR3 is 15 amino acids. The junction had 17 bases not matched to a gene; V was cut back by 11 bases and J by 16 bases. DNA of the CDR3: TGTGCCGACCAGAGCGGGACTAGCGGGGGGGCCTCATTTTTCTTC. Translating it yields CADQSGTSGGASFFF.

J is TRBJ2-1 and V is TRBV7-2; D not certain. This CDR3 has 13 amino acids. V was clipped by 4 bases and J by 4 bases, with 8 bases between them. Germline V gene sequence: CDR1 SGHTA, CDR2 FQGNSA. CDR3 sequence (DNA): TGTGCCAGCAGCTCGCGGAAATACAATGAGCAGTTCTTC. Translating it yields CASSSRKYNEQFF.